These 9 T cell receptor beta chains came from one sample sequenced in a study of molecular identifiers for immune sequencing clone quantification. TCRdb passed the PCR reads through MiXCR, listing each CDR3 protein once. The data show some 650,000 distinct CDR3 sequences, just under 20% seen once. The source material was naive CD8+ T cells from blood, with Jurkat cell RNA spiked in. Subset of the sample: FACS-sorted CD8+CD4-CCR7+CD45RA+ naive T cells. The receptors shown here come from a human donor in good health. Some libraries in this study had Jurkat cell RNA spiked in.

The sample holds many counts of this clonotype. The rearrangement uses TRBV12-5 and TRBJ2-5; tentative D call: TRBD1 (5 bases). Trimming shortened V by 2 bases and J by 5 bases, and 15 bases separated the two germline ends. Germline values: CDR1 LGHNT, CDR2 FRNRAP. This CDR3 has 15 amino acids. Here the CDR3 reads CASGLRQGLYETQYF. CDR3 bases: TGTGCTAGTGGTTTGCGGCAGGGTCTGTATGAGACCCAGTACTTC.

This clonotype was detected ten times or more. The chain recombines TRBV28 with TRBJ1-5, with a possible D match to TRBD1 (5 bases). The CDR3 length is 16 residues. The V end was cut by 6 bases, the J end by 11 bases, with 26 bases between. Germline CDR1 MDHEN, CDR2 SYDVKM. CDR3 loop: CASRPLGGAFSMAQHF. CDR3 in DNA: TGTGCCAGCAGACCTCTAGGAGGGGCCTTCAGTATGGCCCAGCATTTT.

This clonotype was seen many times. CDR3 loop: CASSVDSGGADTQYF. As DNA, the CDR3 is TGTGCCAGCAGCGTAGACAGCGGGGGTGCAGATACGCAGTATTTT. V and J are TRBV9 and TRBJ2-3; 8 bases agree with TRBD2. V lost 0 bases and J lost 4; bases outside the gene matches: 4. The CDR3 contains 15 residues. Germline V gene sequence: CDR1 SGDLS, CDR2 YYNGEE.

This clonotype was observed a handful of times. The chain recombines TRBV11-2 with TRBJ2-7; maybe TRBD2 (6 bases). This CDR3 has 13 amino acids. The germline CDR1 and CDR2 sequences are SGHAT and FQNNGV. Deletions cut 10 bases from V and 1 base from J, with 14 bases between. This CDR3 is CAIRYGSSYEQYF. DNA for the CDR3: TGTGCCATCAGATACGGGAGTTCCTACGAGCAGTACTTC.

This clonotype appeared many times. J is TRBJ2-5 and V is TRBV7-3, with TRBD1 as a possible D gene (6 bases). The CDR3 is 15 amino acids. The germline V and J ends were trimmed by 4 bases and 4 bases, with 16 bases remaining between them. Germline CDR1 reads SGHTA; CDR2 reads FQGTGA. The CDR3 here is CASSSGHTRVETQYF. The CDR3 DNA is TGTGCCAGCAGCTCGGGACACACAAGAGTAGAGACCCAGTACTTC.

This clonotype came up a few times. The genes are TRBV27 and TRBJ2-7; D is tentatively TRBD1 or TRBD2 (5 bases each). CDR3 length: 13 amino acids. V dropped 3 bases and J dropped 6 bases, with 12 bases sitting between them. The germline CDR1 and CDR2 sequences are MNHEY and SMNVEV (reference sequence). As DNA, the CDR3 is TGTGCCAGCAGTTTGCATCGGGACGGCGAGCAGTACTTC. This encodes CASSLHRDGEQYF.

The sample holds many counts of this clonotype. This chain uses TRBV20-1 with TRBJ1-5; perhaps TRBD1 as D (5 bases). This CDR3 has 15 residues. The V and J ends lost 0 bases and 7 bases respectively, with 16 bases between them. Germline V gives CDR1 DFQATT, CDR2 SNEGSKA (reference sequence). The CDR3: CSARDQMGVWQPQHF. CDR3 sequence (DNA): TGCAGTGCTAGAGATCAGATGGGGGTGTGGCAGCCCCAGCATTTT.

This clonotype occurred many times. The CDR3 DNA reads TGTGCCAGCAGCTTGTCCCAGCCCTTCTCTGGGGCCAACGTCCTGACTTTC. It codes for CASSLSQPFSGANVLTF. This chain links TRBV5-6 with TRBJ2-6; D not resolved. The V end was cut by 1 base, the J end by 0 bases, with 11 bases between. The CDR3 has 17 residues. Germline V gene data show CDR1 as SGHDT and CDR2 as YYEEEE.

This clonotype has a handful of counts. Germline and junction disagree at one end, which may indicate a read error. V gene TRBV5-4 combines with J gene TRBJ2-7; 8 bases map to TRBD1. CDR3 length equals 14 residues. CDR1 and CDR2 (germline): SGHNT, YYREEE (reference sequence). CDR3 amino acids: CASSLAVQGAPWHF. The CDR3 coding sequence is TGTGCCAGCAGCTTGGCGGTCCAGGGGGCCCCGTGGCACTTC. Full variable domain (remainder filled in from reference TRBV5-4 and TRBJ2-7): ETGVTQSPTHLIKTRGQQVTLRCSSQSGHNTVSWYQQALGQGPQFIFQYYREEENGRGNFPPRFSGLQFPNYSSELNVNALELDDSALYLCASSLAVQGAPWHFGPGTRLTVT.